This T cell receptor beta chain stems from a study of T cells expressing NK-cell markers. TCRdb re-called the 5' RACE reads; one entry per CDR3 protein, DNA not given. The table gives some 440,000 distinct CDR3 sequences; the top ten clones make up more than 1.4% of it. Per germline, CDR1 SGHRS and CDR2 YFSETQ. The CDR3 is 15 residues long. The chain carries TRBV5-1 and TRBJ2-5; TCRdb's D call of TRBD2 is untestable without DNA. The origin of this receptor is a woman in her forties or fifties in good health. The sample consisted of blood T cells: a sorted CD56 or NKG2C T cell subset, CD4+ or CD8+ T cells, or bulk PBMC T cells (not recorded which). This CDR3 is CASRALSGTRETQYF.